The T cell receptor (beta chain) under discussion was sequenced for a study of cytomegalovirus exposure and HLA in healthy donors. Findings of the study overall: CMV serostatus was the only recorded immune exposure for donors.

The study ran its PCR with 60 Vbeta and 13 Jbeta primers. Generated by immunoSEQ multiplex PCR, the TCRdb table keeps only in-frame clones and is missing some. The data show about 150,000 clones, approximately 65% seen once. The germline V gene has CDR1 MNHEY and CDR2 SMNVEV (reference sequence). This CDR3 region has 13 residues. As regards this clone: Its antigen is as yet unknown.

J is TRBJ2-5 and V is TRBV27; D uncertain. The closer fit of TRBJ2-7 to the DNA end suggests the J call may be wrong. This TCR was recovered from a woman aged 55-75 years in good health and CMV-seronegative. Sequences were obtained from PBMCs. The CDR3: CASSFGPSYEQYF. CDR3 sequence (DNA): TGTGCCAGCAGTTTTGGGCCATCCTACGAGCAGTACTTC.